This T cell receptor beta chain was retrieved from a study of early T cells in non-severe SARS-CoV-2 infection. Study in general: Alpha and beta chains were unpaired, from unsorted whole-blood bulk RNA.

Unique molecular identifiers were added to individual cDNA molecules. Via MiXCR, TCRdb re-called the 5' RACE reads, giving one row per CDR3 protein. Seen here are around 57,000 distinct CDR3 sequences, around an eighth observed once, and the top ten hold around 4.6%. This CDR3 is built from 14 residues. V was clipped by 7 bases and J by 4 bases, with 14 bases between them. The germline gives CDR1 MNHEY, CDR2 SVGEGT. Study-level findings and limits: The matching step, a VDJdb search, favored anti-spike CD8 responses and missed private and CD4 specificities.

This clonotype was counted between two and nine times. The antigen is undetermined. The material sequenced was whole blood. The chain joins TRBV6-2 or TRBV6-3 to TRBJ2-1, with TRBD1 as a possible D gene (5 bases). This receptor was obtained from an adult who was a healthcare worker with PCR-confirmed SARS-CoV-2 infection or an uninfected control (not recorded which). The CDR3 region has the DNA TGTGCCAGCACCCGACAGCTCCTATACAATGAGCAGTTCTTC. Translated, it gives CASTRQLLYNEQFF.